The clone carrying this T cell receptor beta chain showed up many times. Both TCRalpha and TCRbeta chains were reverse transcribed with V-gene-specific primers. A constant-region primer paired with the V-primer adapter amplified TCRs over 20 PCR cycles. TCRdb independently ran MiXCR on the reads; one entry per CDR3 protein. The sample has around 83,000 distinct CDR3 sequences; 18% are singletons. The data belong to a study of low-dose radiotherapy and immunotherapy resistance in tumors. The V segment lost 4 bases and the J segment 8 bases; nucleotides outside the gene matches: 6. From germline, CDR1 is SGHRS and CDR2 YFSETQ. The CDR3 runs 13 residues. Time point defined: before trial treatment.

This chain uses TRBV5-1 with TRBJ2-1; the match to TRBD1 covers 7 bases. The starting material was PBMCs, obtained before treatment. This TCR was recovered from a male donor with prostate cancer. For the CDR3, the DNA is TGCGCCAGCAGCCCACAGGGGATGTATGAGCAGTTCTTC. It specifies CASSPQGMYEQFF. Full variable domain (remainder filled in from reference TRBV5-1 and TRBJ2-1): KAGVTQTPRYLIKTRGQQVTLSCSPISGHRSVSWYQQTPGQGLQFLFEYFSETQRNKGNFPGRFSGRQFSNSRSEMNVSTLELGDSALYLCASSPQGMYEQFFGPGTRLTVL.